The following is a T cell receptor beta chain sequence with its context. The data stem from a study of blood T cell repertoires in COVID-19. For the study at large: Acute and convalescent COVID-19 samples came from the United States, Italy and Spain. The analysed material was cDNA or gDNA that came from T cells, B-cell-depleted T cells, or PBMCs.

Authors' analysis steps: Researchers report that nucleated cell counts were estimated from reference gene primer amplification. Here immunoSEQ multiplex PCR was the method, and the copy in TCRdb shows in-frame clones only, minus some. V and J calls plus clone size are reproduced from that table; the DNA served to infer D and trimming. The table shows more than 20,000 clones, with over 70% occurring only once. Germline loops: CDR1 KGHSH, CDR2 LQKENI. With V trimmed by 2 bases and J by 7 bases, 9 bases remained unmatched. The CDR3 consists of 16 residues. The chain recombines TRBV18 with TRBJ2-2, with 8 positions matching TRBD2. Specimen: peripheral blood. The receptor comes from a man aged 55 to 70 with active COVID-19. The DNA of the CDR3 is TGTGCCAGCTCACCATCCCCAGCGGGAGTTGTCGGGGAGCTGTTTTTT. Its translation is CASSPSPAGVVGELFF.